The 8 T cell receptor beta chains in this list originate from one sample, sequenced in a study of T cells in Graves' hyperthyroidism and ophthalmopathy. Using RNA transcripts as the source, TCR beta CDR3 regions were amplified. First-round RT-PCR targeting the TCR CDR3 was performed with the HTBI primer set. Each CDR3 protein is one row after TCRdb ran MiXCR on the multiplex PCR reads. The data hold about 640,000 distinct CDR3 sequences, with 20% observed a single time. The material sequenced was blood. The receptors originated from a man younger than 40 with Graves' ophthalmopathy.

The genes are TRBV9 and TRBJ2-2; the D gene is possibly TRBD1 (6 bases). Trimming shortened V by 4 bases and J by 7 bases, and 11 bases separated the two germline ends. In germline, CDR1 is SGDLS, CDR2 YYNGEE. The CDR3 spans 13 residues. As DNA, the CDR3 is TGTGCCAGCAGCCCCATGGACAGCGGGGAGCTGTTTTTT. Translation gives CASSPMDSGELFF.

The chain employs TRBV5-1 and TRBJ1-1; 11 bases map to TRBD1. J lost 4 bases, V lost 4 bases, and 9 bases had no gene match. Germline values: CDR1 SGHRS, CDR2 YFSETQ. There are 16 residues in the CDR3. The CDR3 DNA follows: TGCGCCAGCAGCCCGGGGACAGGGGGTTGGGGCACTGAAGCTTTCTTT. Protein product: CASSPGTGGWGTEAFF.

V usage is TRBV12-3 or TRBV12-4 and J usage is TRBJ2-7; 14 bases agree with TRBD2. CDR3 length: 16 amino acids. V was clipped by 6 bases and J by 5 bases; unmatched bases: 9. The chain's CDR3 is CASSRGTSGSRDEQYF. The CDR3 DNA is TGTGCCAGCAGCCGAGGGACTAGCGGGAGTAGGGACGAGCAGTACTTC.

Of note for this clonotype: With a much larger clone just one base away, this may be a read error. The genes are TRBV27 and TRBJ1-1; D is undetermined. V gave up 7 bases and J gave up 1 base, with 10 bases separating them. Germline CDR1 is MNHEY and CDR2 is SMNVEV (reference sequence). The CDR3 contains 13 residues. The CDR3 region has the DNA TGTGCCAGCATGGGAAGACCGAACACTGAAGCTTTCTTT. Translation gives CASMGRPNTEAFF.

This clonotype was seen only a few times. The CDR3 spells CASSSGLAGGPGEQYF. The DNA for the CDR3 is TGCGCCAGCAGCTCCGGACTAGCGGGAGGGCCGGGGGAGCAGTACTTC. The V and J genes are TRBV5-1 and TRBJ2-7, with 15 bases aligning to TRBD2. This CDR3 is 16 amino acids long. Unmatched junction bases numbered 8, after V lost 3 bases and J lost 7 bases. CDR1 is SGHRS, CDR2 YFSETQ, per germline.

The chain couples TRBV20-1 to TRBJ1-2; D is unclear. CDR3 size: 10 residues. Trimming pared 6 bases from V and 7 bases from J, leaving 9 bases between. Germline values: CDR1 DFQATT, CDR2 SNEGSKA (reference sequence). CDR3 region: CSAPKPGYTF. CDR3 nucleotide sequence: TGCAGTGCCCCTAAACCTGGCTACACCTTC.

The chain has TRBV6-2 or TRBV6-3 and TRBJ2-7; D possibly corresponds to TRBD2 (5 bases). The CDR3 consists of 17 residues. V was cut by 2 bases and J by 3 bases, with 20 bases left in between. CDR1 and CDR2 from the germline V gene are MNHEY and SVGEGT. The CDR3 sequence is CASSYNLRRPAGYEQYF. The CDR3 DNA is TGTGCCAGCAGTTACAACCTGAGGCGGCCCGCGGGCTACGAGCAGTACTTC.

This clonotype was detected a few times. The chain has TRBV27 and TRBJ2-1; TRBD2 aligns across 13 bases. The CDR3 spans 16 residues. The junction had 11 bases not matched to a gene; V was cut back by 5 bases and J by 10 bases. Germline V gene sequence: CDR1 MNHEY, CDR2 SMNVEV (reference sequence). The CDR3: CASSNWTSGRGAEQFF. In nucleotides, the CDR3 is TGTGCCAGCAGTAACTGGACTAGCGGGAGAGGAGCCGAGCAGTTCTTC.